A single sample gave rise to the 28 T cell receptor beta chains below, sequenced in a study of blood T cell repertoires in COVID-19. The repertoire was sequenced with immunoSEQ multiplex PCR; TCRdb's copy has only in-frame clones and lacks some. The sample carries about 250,000 clones, roughly 80% recorded once. Sequenced sample: peripheral blood. The receptors shown here come from a woman in her thirties or forties with active or convalescent COVID-19.

V usage is TRBV11-3 and J usage is TRBJ2-5; 8 bases fit TRBD1. Germline loops: CDR1 SGHNT, CDR2 YENEEA. The CDR3 spans 14 residues. Trimming at V came to 4 bases and at J to 8 bases, leaving 9 bases not matched to a gene. This chain's CDR3 is CASSSGQGRGTQYF. CDR3 in DNA: TGTGCCAGCAGCTCCGGACAGGGCCGGGGAACCCAGTACTTC.

The chain employs TRBV5-1 and TRBJ2-1; 13 nucleotides align to TRBD2. After removal of 0 bases from V and 6 bases from J, the junction contained 3 bases not matched to a gene. Germline V gene data show CDR1 as SGHRS and CDR2 as YFSETQ. The CDR3 covers 16 residues. Here the CDR3 DNA reads TGCGCCAGCAGCTTGGCCGGACTAGCGGGGGCCAATGAGCAGTTCTTC. Residues: CASSLAGLAGANEQFF.

The J gene is TRBJ2-7, the V gene TRBV24-1, with TRBD1 identical over 8 bases. The length of the CDR3 is 15 residues. Per the germline V gene, CDR1 is KGHDR and CDR2 is SFDVKD. Trimming cost V 4 bases and J 4 bases; bases outside gene matches: 8. CDR3 in DNA: TGTGCCACCAGTGACCCACGACAGGGGTCGTACGAGCAGTACTTC. This encodes CATSDPRQGSYEQYF.

V gene TRBV30 combines with J gene TRBJ2-4; D call uncertain. Trimming took off 2 bases at V and 5 bases at J, with 7 bases between the two ends. The germline V gene encodes CDR1 GTSNPN and CDR2 SVGIG (reference sequence). The CDR3 runs 12 residues. Here the CDR3 reads CAWSPPENIQYF. For the CDR3, the DNA is TGTGCCTGGAGTCCCCCAGAAAACATTCAGTACTTC.

The rearrangement joins TRBV21-1 to TRBJ2-7; TRBD2, the D gene given by the table, was not confirmed from the DNA. TRBV21-1 is a documented pseudogene. There are 15 residues in the CDR3. CDR3 bases: TGTGCCAGCAGCACCGGGACTCCCGATTCCTACGAGCAGTACTTC. Residues: CASSTGTPDSYEQYF.

V is TRBV18 and J is TRBJ2-7; tentative D call: TRBD2 (6 bases). The CDR3 loop spans 14 amino acids. Germline loops: CDR1 KGHSH, CDR2 LQKENI. Trimming pared 3 bases from V and 2 bases from J, leaving 11 bases between. CDR3 sequence reads: CASSPKGGAYEQYV. CDR3 in DNA: TGTGCCAGCTCACCCAAGGGCGGGGCCTACGAGCAGTACGTC.

The chain uses TRBV9 and TRBJ1-4; no definite D call. The length of the CDR3 is 14 residues. Trimming left V 0 bases short and J 7 bases short, with 10 bases between. Germline CDR1 SGDLS, CDR2 YYNGEE. The CDR3 sequence: CASSVGGIGEKLFF. The CDR3 DNA reads TGTGCCAGCAGCGTAGGAGGGATTGGTGAAAAACTGTTTTTT.

The V gene is TRBV29-1, the J gene TRBJ1-2, with D unresolved. The CDR3 is 11 amino acids. The germline CDR1 and CDR2 sequences are SQVTM and ANQGSEA. V was cut by 4 bases and J by 6 bases, with 9 bases left in between. The CDR3 protein is CSVGAVDGYTF. DNA for the CDR3: TGCAGCGTTGGGGCAGTGGATGGCTACACCTTC.

The V call is TRBV5-1, the J call TRBJ1-2, with a weak D call TRBD1 (6 bases). From germline, CDR1 is SGHRS and CDR2 YFSETQ. There are 16 residues in the CDR3. The V end was cut by 4 bases, the J end by 0 bases, with 16 bases between. The CDR3 reads CASSGGPQGTNYGYTF. The CDR3 DNA is TGCGCCAGCAGCGGGGGACCACAGGGTACTAACTATGGCTACACCTTC.

The J gene is TRBJ2-1, the V gene TRBV5-1, with 9 nucleotides matching TRBD1. Germline V gene data show CDR1 as SGHRS and CDR2 as YFSETQ. Losses at the gene ends were 4 bases for V and 5 bases for J; bases not matched to a gene: 7. The CDR3 is 15 residues long. DNA for the CDR3: TGCGCCAGCAGCGCCGGGACAGGGTTTAACAATGAGCAGTTCTTC. Its protein is CASSAGTGFNNEQFF. The entire variable domain, with the rest obtained from reference TRBV5-1 and TRBJ2-1, is as follows: KAGVTQTPRYLIKTRGQQVTLSCSPISGHRSVSWYQQTPGQGLQFLFEYFSETQRNKGNFPGRFSGRQFSNSRSEMNVSTLELGDSALYLCASSAGTGFNNEQFFGPGTRLTVL.

The chain recombines TRBV6-5 with TRBJ2-3; possibly TRBD1 for D (5 bases). The germline V and J ends were trimmed by 0 bases and 4 bases, with 11 bases remaining between them. The CDR3 runs 15 residues. The germline gives CDR1 MNHEY, CDR2 SVGAGI. The CDR3 here is CASSYSTAGPDTQYF. The CDR3 bases are TGTGCCAGCAGTTACTCGACCGCAGGGCCAGATACGCAGTATTTT.

This clone was recorded once. The V call is TRBV2, the J call TRBJ1-5; D is unclear. Looked up from germline, CDR1 is SNHLY and CDR2 is FYNNEI. The CDR3 loop spans 11 amino acids. Trimming pared 3 bases from V and 9 bases from J, leaving 6 bases between. In DNA, the CDR3 is TGTGCCAGCAGTGATCGGGTGCCCCAGCATTTT. The encoded protein is CASSDRVPQHF. Combining the CDR3 with reference TRBV2 and TRBJ1-5 gives the whole variable domain EPEVTQTPSHQVTQMGQEVILRCVPISNHLYFYWYRQILGQKVEFLVSFYNNEISEKSEIFDDQFSVERPDGSNFTLKIRSTKLEDSAMYFCASSDRVPQHFGDGTRLSIL.

The chain links TRBV5-1 to TRBJ1-1; 7 nucleotides agree with TRBD1. The CDR3 consists of 15 residues. V lost 4 bases, J lost 0 bases, and 6 bases stayed unmatched. Germline CDR1 is SGHRS and CDR2 is YFSETQ. CDR3 nucleotides: TGCGCCAGCAGCGACACCGGGACAGTGAACACTGAAGCTTTCTTT. Protein sequence: CASSDTGTVNTEAFF.

The rearrangement uses TRBV6-5 and TRBJ2-7; 7 positions match TRBD1. The CDR3 extends over 14 amino acids. The ends lost 6 bases at V and 5 bases at J; junction bases unmatched: 10. Germline CDR1 is MNHEY and CDR2 is SVGAGI. The CDR3 protein is CASSLLQGLDEQYV. The CDR3 region has the DNA TGTGCCAGCAGCCTCCTACAGGGGTTGGACGAGCAGTACGTC.

This clone has a single count. The chain links TRBV3-1 (or the pseudogene TRBV3-2) to TRBJ1-5, with D hard to call. V lost 2 bases and J lost 0, with 8 bases in between. The CDR3 length is 15 residues. The germline CDR1 and CDR2 sequences are LGHDT and YNNKEL (reference sequence). DNA for the CDR3: TGTGCCAGCAGCCAATCGGTCTATAGCAATCAGCCCCAGCATTTT. Amino acids: CASSQSVYSNQPQHF.

V usage is TRBV5-1 and J usage is TRBJ2-5, with 8 bases that match TRBD1. Trimming took 2 bases from V and 2 from J; bases not matched to a gene: 2. The CDR3 extends over 14 amino acids. Germline V lookup: CDR1 SGHRS, CDR2 YFSETQ. The CDR3 region is CASSLGQGQETQYF. In DNA form, the CDR3 reads TGCGCCAGCAGCTTAGGACAGGGACAAGAGACCCAGTACTTC. Drawing the rest from reference TRBV5-1 and TRBJ2-5, the complete variable domain is KAGVTQTPRYLIKTRGQQVTLSCSPISGHRSVSWYQQTPGQGLQFLFEYFSETQRNKGNFPGRFSGRQFSNSRSEMNVSTLELGDSALYLCASSLGQGQETQYFGPGTRLLVL.

The V gene is TRBV27, the J gene TRBJ1-5; D ambiguous. The CDR3 loop spans 15 amino acids. The germline CDR1 and CDR2 sequences are MNHEY and SMNVEV (reference sequence). Trimming took 5 bases from V and 3 from J, leaving 14 bases between them. CDR3 nucleotide sequence: TGTGCCAGCAGTCTAGGAGGGAAGAACAATCAGCCCCAGCATTTT. Protein sequence: CASSLGGKNNQPQHF.

This clone was counted between two and nine times. The rearrangement joins TRBV6-5 to TRBJ1-4; D is perhaps TRBD1 (5 bases). CDR1 is MNHEY and CDR2 is SVGAGI in the germline V gene. The CDR3 extends over 14 amino acids. Trimming removed 6 bases at V and 7 bases at J, with 15 bases between. The CDR3: CASRDAGVGEKLFF. The CDR3 DNA sequence: TGTGCCAGCAGAGATGCGGGGGTGGGTGAAAAACTGTTTTTT.

The chain links TRBV19 to TRBJ1-3; 7 nucleotides line up with TRBD1. Unmatched junction bases numbered 6, after V lost 4 bases and J lost 3 bases. The CDR3 length is 15 residues. In germline, CDR1 is LNHDA, CDR2 SQIVND (reference sequence). CDR3 DNA: TGTGCCAGTAGTACTGCCGACAGGGTTGGAAACACCATATATTTT. Residues: CASSTADRVGNTIYF.

This chain uses TRBV11-2 with TRBJ2-2; the match to TRBD1 covers 8 bases. From germline, CDR1 is SGHAT and CDR2 FQNNGV. The CDR3 extends over 16 amino acids. Unmatched junction bases numbered 4, after V lost 1 base and J lost 3 bases. CDR3 protein: CASSLAGGKDTGELFF. In nucleotides, the CDR3 is TGTGCCAGCAGCTTAGCAGGGGGCAAAGACACCGGGGAGCTGTTTTTT.

The table lists this clone with a count of one. The chain has TRBV5-6 and TRBJ2-5; 9 nucleotides align to TRBD2. The germline V gene encodes CDR1 SGHDT and CDR2 YYEEEE. The CDR3 consists of 15 residues. Trimming took 4 bases from V and 5 from J; bases not matched to a gene: 9. CDR3 protein: CASSPRVSGGETQYF. CDR3 nucleotide sequence: TGTGCCAGCAGCCCCCGAGTTAGCGGGGGTGAGACCCAGTACTTC. Complete variable domain (other parts from reference TRBV5-6 and TRBJ2-5): DAGVTQSPTHLIKTRGQQVTLRCSPKSGHDTVSWYQQALGQGPQFIFQYYEEEERQRGNFPDRFSGHQFPNYSSELNVNALLLGDSALYLCASSPRVSGGETQYFGPGTRLLVL.

The chain has TRBV28 and TRBJ1-2; D possibly corresponds to TRBD1 (6 bases). Germline-derived CDR1 and CDR2 are MDHEN and SYDVKM. The CDR3 extends over 10 amino acids. Trimming removed 9 bases from V and 6 bases from J, with 8 bases in between. The CDR3 bases are TGTGCCAGTACAGGGCATGGCTACACCTTC. This translates into CASTGHGYTF.

V and J are TRBV6-1 and TRBJ1-4; the D is unclear. The CDR3 totals 14 residues. In germline, CDR1 is MNHNS, CDR2 SASEGT. The V and J ends lost 3 bases and 7 bases respectively, with 12 bases between them. CDR3 nucleotides: TGTGCCAGCAGTGATATCAGAGGCGGTGAAAAACTGTTTTTT. Protein sequence: CASSDIRGGEKLFF.

The genes are TRBV5-1 and TRBJ1-2; a possible D gene is TRBD1 (6 bases). The V gene lost 4 bases and the J gene lost 4 bases, with 20 bases spanning the gap. The CDR3 sequence is 16 residues long. From germline, CDR1 is SGHRS and CDR2 YFSETQ. Here the CDR3 DNA reads TGCGCCAGCAGCACGACCGGGACAATTAACCTCTATGGCTACACCTTC. This sequence encodes CASSTTGTINLYGYTF.

This chain joins TRBV6-6 and TRBJ1-2; D may be TRBD1 (6 bases). There are 13 residues in the CDR3. Trimming shortened V by 6 bases and J by 2 bases, and 10 bases separated the two germline ends. Germline CDR1 MNHNY, CDR2 SVGAGI (reference sequence). CDR3 sequence (DNA): TGTGCCAGCAGGGGCGGACAGAACTATGGCTACACCTTC. It specifies CASRGGQNYGYTF.

This clone was found once. The chain joins TRBV30 to TRBJ1-5; no firm D call. Trimming removed 2 bases from V and 0 bases from J, with 11 bases in between. The CDR3 loop spans 15 amino acids. In germline, CDR1 is GTSNPN, CDR2 SVGIG (reference sequence). CDR3 loop: CAWSRAGNSNQPQHF. CDR3 nucleotides: TGTGCCTGGAGTAGGGCGGGAAATAGCAATCAGCCCCAGCATTTT. The full variable domain, in which reference TRBV30 and TRBJ1-5 provide the parts outside the CDR3, is SQTIHQWPATLVQPVGSPLSLECTVEGTSNPNLYWYRQAAGRGLQLLFYSVGIGQISSEVPQNLSASRPQDRQFILSSKKLLLSDSGFYLCAWSRAGNSNQPQHFGDGTRLSIL.

This clone was seen a few times. The rearrangement uses TRBV14 and TRBJ1-2; D is perhaps TRBD1 (5 bases). Trimming cost V 3 bases and J 7 bases, with 12 bases left between them. Looked up from germline, CDR1 is SGHDN and CDR2 is FVKESK. The CDR3 contains 13 residues. Here the CDR3 DNA reads TGTGCCAGCAGCCACATTCAGGGCGGTGGCTACACCTTC. This encodes CASSHIQGGGYTF.

The gene calls are TRBV5-1 and TRBJ1-6; tentatively, D is TRBD1 (5 bases). CDR1 is SGHRS and CDR2 is YFSETQ in the germline V gene. Deletions cut 4 bases from V and 6 bases from J, with 11 bases between. The CDR3 totals 14 residues. The CDR3 sequence: CASSAGTFNSPLHF. As DNA, the CDR3 is TGCGCCAGCAGCGCTGGGACTTTTAATTCACCCCTCCACTTT. Supplemented by reference TRBV5-1 and TRBJ1-6, the full variable domain reads KAGVTQTPRYLIKTRGQQVTLSCSPISGHRSVSWYQQTPGQGLQFLFEYFSETQRNKGNFPGRFSGRQFSNSRSEMNVSTLELGDSALYLCASSAGTFNSPLHFGNGTRLTVT.